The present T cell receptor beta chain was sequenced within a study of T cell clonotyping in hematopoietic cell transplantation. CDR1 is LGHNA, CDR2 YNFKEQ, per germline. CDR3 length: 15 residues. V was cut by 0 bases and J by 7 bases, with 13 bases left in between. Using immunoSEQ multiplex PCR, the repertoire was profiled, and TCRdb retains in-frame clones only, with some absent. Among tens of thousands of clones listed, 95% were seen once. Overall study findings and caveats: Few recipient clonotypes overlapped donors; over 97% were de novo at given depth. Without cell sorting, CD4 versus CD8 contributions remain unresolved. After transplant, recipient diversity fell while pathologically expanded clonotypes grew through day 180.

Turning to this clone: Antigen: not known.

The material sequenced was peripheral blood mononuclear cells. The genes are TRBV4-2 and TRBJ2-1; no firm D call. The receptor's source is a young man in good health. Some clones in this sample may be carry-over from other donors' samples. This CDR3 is CASSQERNHFNEQFF. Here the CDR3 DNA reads TGTGCCAGCAGCCAAGAGCGGAACCATTTTAATGAGCAGTTCTTC.